The source of this TCR beta chain is a study of shared clonotypes between healthy human individuals. The study, taken as a whole, reports: In the sorted subsets, rarefaction showed sequencing was incomplete despite large depth. The naive CD4 repertoires of a handful of donors were compared, and roughly 5.1% of clonotypes were shared.

On this clone itself: Its antigen is as yet unknown.

Both subsets, CD45RA+ naive and CD45RA-negative memory, were split from the CD4+ cells. With 6 bases removed from V and 4 bases from J, the gap between germline ends came to 13 bases. The germline gives CDR1 MDHEN, CDR2 SYDVKM. The CDR3 consists of 14 residues. Using immunoSEQ multiplex PCR, the repertoire was profiled, and TCRdb retains in-frame clones only, with some absent. The sample holds about 1.5 million clones, nearly 99% seen once. The receptor was derived from a man aged 25 to 40 in good health. The source material was naive CD4+ T cells sorted from blood. The subset was: CD45RA+ positively selected. V gene TRBV28 combines with J gene TRBJ1-3; unclear D gene. The CDR3 loop is CASSWARLGNTIYF. Written as DNA, the CDR3 is TGTGCCAGCAGCTGGGCTCGACTCGGAAACACCATATATTTT.